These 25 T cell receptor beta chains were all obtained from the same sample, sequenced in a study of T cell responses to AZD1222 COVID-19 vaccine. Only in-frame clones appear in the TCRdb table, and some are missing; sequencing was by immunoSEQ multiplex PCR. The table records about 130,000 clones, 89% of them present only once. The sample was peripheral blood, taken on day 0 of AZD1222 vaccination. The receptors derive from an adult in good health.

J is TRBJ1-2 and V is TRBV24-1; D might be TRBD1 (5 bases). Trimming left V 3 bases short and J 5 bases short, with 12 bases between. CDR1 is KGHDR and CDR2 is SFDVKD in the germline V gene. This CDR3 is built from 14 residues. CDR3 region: CATSDLSSGYGYTF. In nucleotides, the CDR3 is TGTGCCACCAGTGATCTTTCCTCAGGGTATGGCTACACCTTC.

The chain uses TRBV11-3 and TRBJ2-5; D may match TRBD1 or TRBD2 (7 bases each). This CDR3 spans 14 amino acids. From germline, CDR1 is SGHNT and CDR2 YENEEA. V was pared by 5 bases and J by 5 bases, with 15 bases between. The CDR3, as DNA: TGTGCCAGCAGCCAAGCGGGACAGTCGGAGACCCAGTACTTC. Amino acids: CASSQAGQSETQYF.

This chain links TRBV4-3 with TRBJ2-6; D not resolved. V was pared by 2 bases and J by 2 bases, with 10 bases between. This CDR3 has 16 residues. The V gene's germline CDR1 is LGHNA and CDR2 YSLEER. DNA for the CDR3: TGCGCCAGCAGCCAATTGGCAGTGACTGGGGCCAACGTCCTGACTTTC. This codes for CASSQLAVTGANVLTF.

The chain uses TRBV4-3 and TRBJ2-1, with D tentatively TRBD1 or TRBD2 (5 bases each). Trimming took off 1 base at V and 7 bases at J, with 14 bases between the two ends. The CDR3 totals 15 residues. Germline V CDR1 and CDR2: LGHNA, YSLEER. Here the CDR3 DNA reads TGCGCCAGCAGCCAAGGGGGACCCCCTTGGAATGAGCAGTTCTTC. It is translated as CASSQGGPPWNEQFF.

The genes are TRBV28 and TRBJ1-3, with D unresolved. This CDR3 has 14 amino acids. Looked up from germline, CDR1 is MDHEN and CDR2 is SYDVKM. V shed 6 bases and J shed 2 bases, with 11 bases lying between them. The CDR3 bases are TGTGCCAGCAGCCTCTTGGCCGCTGGAAACACCATATATTTT. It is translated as CASSLLAAGNTIYF.

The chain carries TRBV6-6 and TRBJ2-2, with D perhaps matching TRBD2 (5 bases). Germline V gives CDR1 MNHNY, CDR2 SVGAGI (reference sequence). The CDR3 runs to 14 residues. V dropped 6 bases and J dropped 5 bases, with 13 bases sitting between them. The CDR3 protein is CASRKGVGTGELFF. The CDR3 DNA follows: TGTGCCAGCAGAAAGGGAGTTGGGACCGGGGAGCTGTTTTTT.

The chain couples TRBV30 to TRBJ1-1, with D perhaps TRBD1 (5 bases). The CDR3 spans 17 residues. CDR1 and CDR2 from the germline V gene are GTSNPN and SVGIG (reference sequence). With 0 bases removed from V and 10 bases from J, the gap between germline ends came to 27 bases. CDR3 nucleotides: TGTGCCTGGAGTGTACCTCTTTACGGGGCAGTGCATATGATAGCTTTCTTT. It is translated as CAWSVPLYGAVHMIAFF.

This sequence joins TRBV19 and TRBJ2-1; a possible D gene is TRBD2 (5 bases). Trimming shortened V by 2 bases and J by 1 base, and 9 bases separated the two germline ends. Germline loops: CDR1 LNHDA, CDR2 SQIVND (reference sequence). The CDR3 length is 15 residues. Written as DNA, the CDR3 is TGTGCCAGTAGTATATTCCTAGCTTCCTACAATGAGCAGTTCTTC. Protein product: CASSIFLASYNEQFF.

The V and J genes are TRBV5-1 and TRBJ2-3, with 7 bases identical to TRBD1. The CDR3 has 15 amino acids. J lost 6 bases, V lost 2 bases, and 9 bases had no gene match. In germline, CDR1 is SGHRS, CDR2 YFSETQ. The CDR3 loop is CASSFEDRVKDTQYF. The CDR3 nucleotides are TGCGCCAGCAGCTTTGAAGACAGGGTGAAGGATACGCAGTATTTT.

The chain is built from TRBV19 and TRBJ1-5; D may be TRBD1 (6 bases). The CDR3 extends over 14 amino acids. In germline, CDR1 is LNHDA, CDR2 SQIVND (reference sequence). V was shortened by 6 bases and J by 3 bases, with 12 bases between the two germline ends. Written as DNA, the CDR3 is TGTGCCAGTAGCAATACAGGGACCAATCAGCCCCAGCATTTT. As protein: CASSNTGTNQPQHF.

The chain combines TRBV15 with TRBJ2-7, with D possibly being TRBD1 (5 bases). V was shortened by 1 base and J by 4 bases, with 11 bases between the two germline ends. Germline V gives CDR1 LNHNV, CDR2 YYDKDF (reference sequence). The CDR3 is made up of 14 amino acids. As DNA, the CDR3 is TGTGCCACCAGCAGAGTTCAAAGGGGATACGAGCAGTACTTC. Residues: CATSRVQRGYEQYF.

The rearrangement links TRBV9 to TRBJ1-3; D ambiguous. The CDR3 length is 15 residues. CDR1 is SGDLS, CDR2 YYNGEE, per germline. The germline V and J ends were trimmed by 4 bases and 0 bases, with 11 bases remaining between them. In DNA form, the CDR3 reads TGTGCCAGCAGCCCCGGGGTGATCTCTGGAAACACCATATATTTT. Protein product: CASSPGVISGNTIYF.

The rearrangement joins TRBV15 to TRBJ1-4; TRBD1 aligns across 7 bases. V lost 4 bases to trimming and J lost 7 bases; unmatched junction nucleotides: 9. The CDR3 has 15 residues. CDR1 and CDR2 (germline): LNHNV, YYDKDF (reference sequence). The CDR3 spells CATSTRQGGGEKLFF. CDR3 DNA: TGTGCCACCAGCACCCGACAGGGTGGAGGTGAAAAACTGTTTTTT. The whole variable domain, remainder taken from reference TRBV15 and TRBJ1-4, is DAMVIQNPRYQVTQFGKPVTLSCSQTLNHNVMYWYQQKSSQAPKLLFHYYDKDFNNEADTPDNFQSRRPNTSFCFLDIRSPGLGDTAMYLCATSTRQGGGEKLFFGSGTQLSVL.

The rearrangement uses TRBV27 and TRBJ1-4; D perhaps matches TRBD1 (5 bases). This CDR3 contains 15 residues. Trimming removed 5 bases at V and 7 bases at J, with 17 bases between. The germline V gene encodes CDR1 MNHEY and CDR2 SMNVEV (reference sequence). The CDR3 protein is CASSPSWGAGEKLFF. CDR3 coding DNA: TGTGCCAGCAGTCCTTCTTGGGGCGCAGGTGAAAAACTGTTTTTT. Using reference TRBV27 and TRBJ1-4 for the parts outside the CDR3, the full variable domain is EAQVTQNPRYLITVTGKKLTVTCSQNMNHEYMSWYRQDPGLGLRQIYYSMNVEVTDKGDVPEGYKVSRKEKRNFPLILESPSPNQTSLYFCASSPSWGAGEKLFFGSGTQLSVL.

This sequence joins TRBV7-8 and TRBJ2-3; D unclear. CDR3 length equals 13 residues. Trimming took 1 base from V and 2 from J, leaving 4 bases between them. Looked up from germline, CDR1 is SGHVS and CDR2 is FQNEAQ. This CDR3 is CASSLVPTDTQYF. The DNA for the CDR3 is TGTGCCAGCAGCTTAGTCCCCACAGATACGCAGTATTTT.

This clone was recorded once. In nucleotides, the CDR3 is TGTGCCAGTAGTTTGACCGGGACAATATACGAGCAGTACTTC. As protein: CASSLTGTIYEQYF. This chain links TRBV19 with TRBJ2-7, with TRBD1 as a possible D gene (6 bases). Trimming removed 5 bases at V and 4 bases at J, with 15 bases between. This CDR3 is 14 amino acids long. Germline V lookup: CDR1 LNHDA, CDR2 SQIVND (reference sequence).

The CDR3 spells CASSLVSASGSSYEQYF. The CDR3 bases are TGTGCCAGCAGCTTAGTAAGCGCTAGCGGGAGCTCCTACGAGCAGTACTTC. This sequence joins TRBV7-9 and TRBJ2-7; 10 positions match TRBD2. The trim removed 1 base at V and 0 bases at J, leaving 6 bases unmatched. CDR3 size: 17 residues. Germline V CDR1 and CDR2: SEHNR, FQNEAQ (reference sequence).

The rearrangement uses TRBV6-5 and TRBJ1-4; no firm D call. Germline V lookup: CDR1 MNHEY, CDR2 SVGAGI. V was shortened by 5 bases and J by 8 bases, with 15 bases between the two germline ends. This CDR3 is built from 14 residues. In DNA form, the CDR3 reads TGTGCCAGCAGTCCCTCTGGAATAGGCGAAAAACTGTTTTTT. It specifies CASSPSGIGEKLFF.

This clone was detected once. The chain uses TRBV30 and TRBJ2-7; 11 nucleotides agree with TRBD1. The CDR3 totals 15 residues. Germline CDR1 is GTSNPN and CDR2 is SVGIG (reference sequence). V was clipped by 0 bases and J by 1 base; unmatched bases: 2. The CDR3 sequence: CAWSVGTGGSYEQYF. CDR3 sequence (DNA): TGTGCCTGGAGTGTAGGGACAGGGGGTTCCTACGAGCAGTACTTC.

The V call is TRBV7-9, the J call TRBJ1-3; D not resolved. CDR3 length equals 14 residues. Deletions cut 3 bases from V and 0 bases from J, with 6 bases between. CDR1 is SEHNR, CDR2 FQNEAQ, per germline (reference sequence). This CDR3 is CASSFMGSGNTIYF. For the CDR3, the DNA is TGTGCCAGCAGCTTTATGGGCTCTGGAAACACCATATATTTT.

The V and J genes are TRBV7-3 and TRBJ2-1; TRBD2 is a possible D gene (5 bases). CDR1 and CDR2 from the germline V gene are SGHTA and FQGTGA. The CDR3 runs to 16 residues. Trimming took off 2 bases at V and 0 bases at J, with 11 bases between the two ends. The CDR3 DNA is TGTGCCAGCAGCTTACATCCGGGAAGCTCCTACAATGAGCAGTTCTTC. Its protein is CASSLHPGSSYNEQFF.

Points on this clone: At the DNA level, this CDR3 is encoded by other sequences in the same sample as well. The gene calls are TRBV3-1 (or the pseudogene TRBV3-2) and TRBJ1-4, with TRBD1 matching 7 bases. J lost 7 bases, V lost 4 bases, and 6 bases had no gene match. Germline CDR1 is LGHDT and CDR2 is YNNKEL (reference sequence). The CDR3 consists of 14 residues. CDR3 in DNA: TGTGCCAGCAGCCCCCAGGGGGAAGGTGAAAAACTGTTTTTT. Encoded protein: CASSPQGEGEKLFF.

CDR3 bases: TGTGCCTGGAGGCAACTAGCGGAGCGCTCCTACGAGCAGTACTTC. This encodes CAWRQLAERSYEQYF. This rearrangement joins TRBV30 to TRBJ2-7; 8 positions agree with TRBD2. Germline V gene sequence: CDR1 GTSNPN, CDR2 SVGIG (reference sequence). V shed 3 bases and J 0 bases; nucleotides not matched to a gene: 7. This CDR3 contains 15 residues.

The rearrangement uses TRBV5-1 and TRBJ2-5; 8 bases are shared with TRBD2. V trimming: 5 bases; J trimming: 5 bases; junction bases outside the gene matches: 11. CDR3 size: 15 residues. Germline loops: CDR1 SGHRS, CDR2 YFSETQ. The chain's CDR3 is CASSLNSGAGETQYF. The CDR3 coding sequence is TGCGCCAGCAGTCTAAATAGCGGGGCGGGGGAGACCCAGTACTTC.

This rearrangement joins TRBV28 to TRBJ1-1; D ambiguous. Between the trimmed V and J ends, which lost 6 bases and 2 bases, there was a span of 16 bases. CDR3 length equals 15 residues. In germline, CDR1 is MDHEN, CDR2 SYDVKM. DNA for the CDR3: TGTGCCAGCAGCCCCGCTTATGGTAGCAACACTGAAGCTTTCTTT. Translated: CASSPAYGSNTEAFF.